What follows are 14 T cell receptor beta chains derived from one specimen sequenced in a study of cytomegalovirus exposure and HLA in healthy donors. The assay was immunoSEQ multiplex PCR, and TCRdb's table has in-frame clones only and misses some. The sample carries roughly 240,000 clones, about 86% recorded once. The sequenced sample consisted of PBMCs. All receptors come from a man aged 18 to 35 in good health and CMV-seronegative.

This chain links TRBV28 with TRBJ2-7; TRBD2 is a possible D gene (6 bases). Trimming took 3 bases from V and 5 from J, leaving 11 bases between them. Looked up from germline, CDR1 is MDHEN and CDR2 is SYDVKM. CDR3 length equals 13 residues. CDR3 loop: CASSLRLVDEQYF. The CDR3 DNA sequence: TGTGCCAGCAGTTTGCGACTAGTCGACGAGCAGTACTTC.

The gene calls are TRBV2 and TRBJ1-1; 10 bases agree with TRBD1. The CDR3 has 15 amino acids. The J segment lost 3 bases and the V segment lost 3 bases, leaving 4 bases of the junction unmatched. Germline V gives CDR1 SNHLY, CDR2 FYNNEI. The CDR3 bases are TGTGCCAGCAGTGACAGACAGGGGGCGGACACTGAAGCTTTCTTT. Translation gives CASSDRQGADTEAFF.

J is TRBJ2-7 and V is TRBV10-3; 9 bases agree with TRBD1. J gave up 2 bases and V 0 bases, and 8 bases lay outside the gene matches. The CDR3 is 17 amino acids. Per the germline V gene, CDR1 is ENHRY and CDR2 is SYGVKD. CDR3 protein: CAISESLRDRDTYEQYF. The CDR3 nucleotides are TGTGCCATCAGTGAGTCTCTAAGGGACAGGGATACCTACGAGCAGTACTTC.

This clone was detected a few times. The chain carries TRBV29-1 and TRBJ1-2; D ambiguous. Trimming cost V 5 bases and J 0 bases, with 7 bases left between them. The germline gives CDR1 SQVTM, CDR2 ANQGSEA. The CDR3 consists of 12 residues. This CDR3 is CSVQGANYGYTF. CDR3 coding DNA: TGCAGCGTTCAAGGAGCTAACTATGGCTACACCTTC.

CDR3 bases: TGTGCCAGCAGTTCGGGCTACGAGCAGTACTTC. Translated: CASSSGYEQYF. The J gene is TRBJ2-7, the V gene TRBV28, with D uncertain. Germline CDR1 reads MDHEN; CDR2 reads SYDVKM. The CDR3 consists of 11 residues. Trimming took 4 bases from V and 3 from J, leaving 4 bases between them.

This chain joins TRBV10-2 and TRBJ2-2; 8 positions agree with TRBD2. The CDR3 has 14 amino acids. After removal of 11 bases from V and 4 bases from J, the junction contained 9 bases not matched to a gene. CDR1 and CDR2 (germline): WSHSY, SAAADI. CDR3 in DNA: TGCGCCTCAGCGGGGGCCCGGGCCACCGGGGAGCTGTTTTTT. Translating it yields CASAGARATGELFF.

This sequence joins TRBV7-2 and TRBJ2-7; TRBD1 agrees at 7 bases. V lost 3 bases to trimming and J lost 2 bases; unmatched junction nucleotides: 4. The CDR3 length is 14 residues. CDR1 and CDR2 (germline): SGHTA, FQGNSA. Here the CDR3 reads CASSFRDRTYEQYF. The CDR3 region has the DNA TGTGCCAGCAGCTTCCGGGACAGAACCTACGAGCAGTACTTC.

The rearrangement uses TRBV4-1 and TRBJ2-1; 12 nucleotides match TRBD2. Germline V gene data show CDR1 as MGHRA and CDR2 as YSYEKL. With 0 bases clipped from V and 5 bases from J, the junction kept 5 bases outside the gene matches. The CDR3 spans 17 residues. CDR3 residues: CASSQEAGLAGNNEQFF. The CDR3 coding sequence is TGCGCCAGCAGCCAAGAAGCGGGACTAGCGGGTAACAATGAGCAGTTCTTC.

V usage is TRBV6-5 and J usage is TRBJ2-7; maybe TRBD1 (6 bases). Germline V gives CDR1 MNHEY, CDR2 SVGAGI. Trimming shortened V by 5 bases and J by 1 base, and 9 bases separated the two germline ends. The CDR3 is made up of 13 amino acids. The CDR3 DNA follows: TGTGCCAGCAGTCCGGACAGATCCTACGAGCAGTACTTC. As protein: CASSPDRSYEQYF.

V and J are TRBV7-2 and TRBJ2-7; D gene unclear. The CDR3 has 14 amino acids. The germline V gene encodes CDR1 SGHTA and CDR2 FQGNSA. Deletions cut 3 bases from V and 0 bases from J, with 9 bases between. The CDR3 is CASSFRRSSYEQYF. The CDR3, as DNA: TGTGCCAGCAGCTTCCGACGGAGCTCCTACGAGCAGTACTTC.

The chain joins TRBV4-1 to TRBJ1-2, with D unclear. Germline CDR1 and CDR2: MGHRA and YSYEKL. V lost 3 bases and J 5 bases, leaving 13 bases between the germline ends. There are 14 residues in the CDR3. This chain's CDR3 is CASSHLSGAYGYTF. DNA of the CDR3: TGCGCCAGCAGCCATCTCTCGGGTGCTTATGGCTACACCTTC.

The genes are TRBV7-2 and TRBJ2-1; TRBD2 aligns across 8 bases. The CDR3 spans 16 residues. V lost 5 bases, J lost 7 bases, and 13 bases stayed unmatched. In germline, CDR1 is SGHTA, CDR2 FQGNSA. CDR3 nucleotide sequence: TGTGCCAGCAGCCCAATGAGTCGGGGGGGCGCAAATGAGCAGTTCTTC. It specifies CASSPMSRGGANEQFF.

The chain combines TRBV2 with TRBJ2-7, with D possibly matching TRBD1 (5 bases). V was cut by 2 bases and J by 3 bases, with 17 bases left in between. The germline V gene has CDR1 SNHLY and CDR2 FYNNEI. The CDR3 has 16 amino acids. The CDR3 reads CASSELDRSEFYEQYF. The CDR3 DNA sequence: TGTGCCAGCAGTGAACTTGACAGATCGGAGTTCTACGAGCAGTACTTC.

This clone has only a few counts. The chain carries TRBV19 and TRBJ1-2; 8 bases line up with TRBD1. The germline CDR1 and CDR2 sequences are LNHDA and SQIVND (reference sequence). The CDR3 consists of 13 residues. V trimming: 9 bases; J trimming: 4 bases; junction bases outside the gene matches: 7. The CDR3 nucleotides are TGTGCCAGCCTCGCGGGACAGGTCTATGGCTACACCTTC. The encoded protein is CASLAGQVYGYTF.